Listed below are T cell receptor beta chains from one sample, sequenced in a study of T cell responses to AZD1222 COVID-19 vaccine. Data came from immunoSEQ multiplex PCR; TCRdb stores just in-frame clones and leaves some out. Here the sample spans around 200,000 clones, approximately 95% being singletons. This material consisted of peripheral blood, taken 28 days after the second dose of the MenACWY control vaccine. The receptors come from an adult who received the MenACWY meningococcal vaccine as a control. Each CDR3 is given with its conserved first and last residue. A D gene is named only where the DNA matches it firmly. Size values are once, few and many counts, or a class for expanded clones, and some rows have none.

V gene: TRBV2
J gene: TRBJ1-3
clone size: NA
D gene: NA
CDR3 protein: CAASDGNTIYF
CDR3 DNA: TGTGCCGCAAGCGATGGAAACACCATATATTTT

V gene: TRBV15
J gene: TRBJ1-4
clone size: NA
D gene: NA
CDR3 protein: CATSRDYRGNEKLFF
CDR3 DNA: TGTGCCACCAGCAGAGATTATCGAGGAAATGAAAAACTGTTTTTT

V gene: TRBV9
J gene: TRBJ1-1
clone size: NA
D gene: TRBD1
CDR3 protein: CASNRQGYTEAFF
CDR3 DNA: TGTGCCAGCAACCGACAGGGGTACACTGAAGCTTTCTTT

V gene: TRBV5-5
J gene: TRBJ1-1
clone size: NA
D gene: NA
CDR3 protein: CASSFRGNTEAFF
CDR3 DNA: TGTGCCAGCAGCTTCAGGGGGAACACTGAAGCTTTCTTT

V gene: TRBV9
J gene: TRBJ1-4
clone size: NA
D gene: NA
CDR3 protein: CASSVGGLFNEKLFF
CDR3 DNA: TGTGCCAGCAGCGTAGGTGGGTTGTTCAATGAAAAACTGTTTTTT

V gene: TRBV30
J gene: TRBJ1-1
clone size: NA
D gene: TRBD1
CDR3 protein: CAWRQYSGGPLNTEAFF
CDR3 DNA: TGTGCCTGGAGACAGTACTCAGGGGGCCCCTTGAACACTGAAGCTTTCTTT

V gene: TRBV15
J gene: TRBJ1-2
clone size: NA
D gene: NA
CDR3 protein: CATSRRRGNYGYTF
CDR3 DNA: TGTGCCACCAGCAGAAGGCGGGGGAACTATGGCTACACCTTC

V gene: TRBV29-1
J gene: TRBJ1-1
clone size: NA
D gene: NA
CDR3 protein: CSVVLGNTEAFF
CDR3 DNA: TGCAGCGTAGTCCTGGGAAACACTGAAGCTTTCTTT

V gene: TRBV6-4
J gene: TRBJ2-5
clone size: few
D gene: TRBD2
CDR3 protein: CASSDAGGQETQYF
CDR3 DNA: TGTGCCAGCAGTGACGCGGGGGGGCAAGAGACCCAGTACTTC

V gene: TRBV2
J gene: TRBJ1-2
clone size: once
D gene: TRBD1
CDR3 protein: CASMPQGAYGYTF
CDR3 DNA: TGTGCCAGCATGCCCCAGGGGGCCTATGGCTACACCTTC